A selection of T cell receptor beta chains follows, all from one sample in a study of post-analysis software for immune sequencing data. One entry per CDR3 protein results from TCRdb running MiXCR on the PCR reads. The sample shows about 770,000 distinct CDR3 sequences, about half of them seen only once. Specimen: blood. These receptors were obtained from a girl aged 5-17 years with multiple sclerosis. Both conserved end residues are part of each CDR3. A D gene is named only where the DNA matches it firmly. Clone size appears in some rows only: once, few, many, or a class for an expanded clone.

clone_size | j_call | v_call | d_call | cdr3_nt | cdr3_aa
- | TRBJ2-5 | TRBV20-1 | - | TGCAGTGCTAGCCAGATACAGGGAGTGGAGACCCAGTACTTC | CSASQIQGVETQYF
- | TRBJ2-3 | TRBV28 | TRBD1 | TGTGCCAGCAGTTTAGGGCACAGGGGGGGCACAGATACGCAGTATTTT | CASSLGHRGGTDTQYF
- | TRBJ2-7 | TRBV7-3 | TRBD2 | TGTGCCAGCAGCCAAGGGGCTAGCGGGTGGTACGAGCAGTACTTC | CASSQGASGWYEQYF
- | TRBJ2-3 | TRBV7-2 | - | TGTGCCACCCTCTGGTTGGGGTACACAGATACGCAGTATTTT | CATLWLGYTDTQYF
- | TRBJ2-7 | TRBV20-1 | - | TGCAGTGCCCGCACCTGGACCGTCGATTCCTACGAGCAGTACTTC | CSARTWTVDSYEQYF
- | TRBJ1-2 | TRBV6-1 | - | TGTGCCAGCAGTGAAGACGGCTACTATGGCTACACCTTC | CASSEDGYYGYTF
few | TRBJ2-1 | TRBV7-3 | TRBD2 | TGTGCCAGCAGCTTAAATGGGGGACTAGCGGGCCATGAGCAGTTCTTC | CASSLNGGLAGHEQFF
- | TRBJ2-3 | TRBV12-3/TRBV12-4 | - | TGTGCCAGCAGTTTGATCCCATCCCACACAGATACGCAGTATTTT | CASSLIPSHTDTQYF
- | TRBJ1-6 | TRBV13 | - | TGTGCCAACAGCTCAGGCTTGGGTTCACCCCTCCACTTT | CANSSGLGSPLHF
- | TRBJ2-7 | TRBV7-9 | TRBD1 | TGTGCCAGCAGTTCTGGGACAGGGGGGGAACTCTACGAGCAGTACTTC | CASSSGTGGELYEQYF
- | TRBJ2-5 | TRBV6-6 | - | TGTGCCAGCAGTTATAGACTTCAAGAGACCCAGTACTTC | CASSYRLQETQYF
few | TRBJ2-1 | TRBV5-6 | - | TGTGCCAGCAGCTGGGGGACTGGAGGGTCCAATGAGCAGTTCTTC | CASSWGTGGSNEQFF
- | TRBJ1-5 | TRBV7-2 | - | TGTGCCAGCAGCCCCTCGAGGGGTGGGAATCAGCCCCAGCATTTT | CASSPSRGGNQPQHF
few | TRBJ2-7 | TRBV12-3/TRBV12-4 | - | TGTGCCAGCAGTTTGGGGAGGGGGGAAGCCTACGAGCAGTACTTC | CASSLGRGEAYEQYF
- | TRBJ2-5 | TRBV7-3 | - | TGTGCCAGCAGCAAAAGGGGGGGTTTCCCCCTAGAGACCCAGTACTTC | CASSKRGGFPLETQYF
once | TRBJ1-1 | TRBV6-2/TRBV6-3 | - | TGTGCCAGCAGAGATGGCGGTGAAGCTTTCTTT | CASRDGGEAFF
- | TRBJ2-7 | TRBV10-3 | TRBD1 | TGTGCCATCAGTCAAGGACAGGGAGACAAGTCCTACGAGCAGTACTTC | CAISQGQGDKSYEQYF
- | TRBJ2-5 | TRBV5-1 | TRBD2 | TGCGCCAGCAGCAACCCTAGCGGGAGAAGGGGAGAGACCCAGTACTTC | CASSNPSGRRGETQYF
few | TRBJ2-7 | TRBV28 | - | TGTGCCAGCGGAACCCGGGACTACGAGCAGTACTTC | CASGTRDYEQYF
few | TRBJ2-4 | TRBV12-3/TRBV12-4 | TRBD2 | TGTGCCAGCAGTCCTCGGACTAGCGGGGTCCTAGCCAAAAACATTCAGTACTTC | CASSPRTSGVLAKNIQYF
- | TRBJ2-7 | TRBV27 | TRBD1 | TGTGCCAGCAGTTTGAGACAGGGTTGGGAGCAGTACTTC | CASSLRQGWEQYF
- | TRBJ2-1 | TRBV6-6 | - | TGTGCCAGCAGTTACGCGGAGGGATTTGGGTCCTACAATGAGCAGTTCTTC | CASSYAEGFGSYNEQFF
- | TRBJ2-1 | TRBV5-1 | TRBD2 | TGCGCCAGCAGCTCCCACGTGCGGGGGGGGGACAATGAGCAGTTCTTC | CASSSHVRGGDNEQFF
- | TRBJ2-1 | TRBV15 | TRBD2 | TGTGCCACCAGCAGAGATCTATTAGGACTAGCGGTCTACGAGCAGGACTTC | CATSRDLLGLAVYEQDF
few | TRBJ2-7 | TRBV6-6 | - | TGTGCCAGCAGTTACTCTGGGGCCGAATCCCACGAGCAGTACTTC | CASSYSGAESHEQYF
- | TRBJ1-6 | TRBV9 | TRBD1 | TGTGCCAGCAGCGCAGGGGGACAGGGGGCCTGGAATTCACCCCTCCACTTT | CASSAGGQGAWNSPLHF
- | TRBJ2-3 | TRBV9 | - | TGTGCCAGCAGCTTCCAAACAGACACAGATACGCAGTATTTT | CASSFQTDTDTQYF
- | TRBJ1-2 | TRBV7-9 | - | TGTGCCAGCAGCCCACAAGGTTTTGGGGCAGGGGATGGCTACACCTTC | CASSPQGFGAGDGYTF
many | TRBJ1-6 | TRBV27 | - | TGTGCCAGCAGTTTACGGCAGGGAAATTCACCCCTCCACTTT | CASSLRQGNSPLHF